What follows describes a single T cell receptor beta chain. Its antigen is not identified. Data came from immunoSEQ multiplex PCR; TCRdb stores just in-frame clones and leaves some out. The profile shows 100,000 to 150,000 clones, roughly 86% of them singletons. The source of the sample is a study of T cell responses to AZD1222 COVID-19 vaccine. The study, taken as a whole, reports: Spike-specific TCR breadth and depth rose after two AZD1222 doses. The sample set comprised mostly white British donors with more females, and clonal diversity was possibly underestimated.

Investigators merged groups given second doses at roughly 4 or roughly 12 weeks. Germline lookup yields CDR1 MGHDK and CDR2 SYGVNS. The CDR3 is 11 residues long. Deletions cut 6 bases from V and 0 bases from J, with 3 bases between. The receptor's source is an adult who received the AZD1222 COVID-19 vaccine. The chain has TRBV25-1 and TRBJ2-7, with D unresolved. Sample: peripheral blood, taken 28 days after the second AZD1222 dose. The CDR3 DNA sequence: TGTGCCAGCAGGGGCTCCTACGAGCAGTACTTC. Amino acid sequence: CASRGSYEQYF.